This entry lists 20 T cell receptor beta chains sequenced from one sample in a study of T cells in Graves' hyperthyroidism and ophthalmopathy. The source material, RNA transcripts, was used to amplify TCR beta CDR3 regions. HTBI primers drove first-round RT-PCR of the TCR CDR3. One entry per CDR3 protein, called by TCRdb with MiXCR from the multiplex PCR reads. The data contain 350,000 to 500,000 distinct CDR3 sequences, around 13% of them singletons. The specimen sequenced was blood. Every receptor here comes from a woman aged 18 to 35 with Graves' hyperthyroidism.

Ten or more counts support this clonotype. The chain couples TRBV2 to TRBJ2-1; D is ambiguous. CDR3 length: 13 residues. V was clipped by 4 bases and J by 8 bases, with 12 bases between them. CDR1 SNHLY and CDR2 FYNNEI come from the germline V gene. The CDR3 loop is CASSVRATDEQFF. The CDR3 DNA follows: TGTGCCAGCAGTGTACGGGCCACCGATGAGCAGTTCTTC. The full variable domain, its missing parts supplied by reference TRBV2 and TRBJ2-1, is EPEVTQTPSHQVTQMGQEVILRCVPISNHLYFYWYRQILGQKVEFLVSFYNNEISEKSEIFDDQFSVERPDGSNFTLKIRSTKLEDSAMYFCASSVRATDEQFFGPGTRLTVL.

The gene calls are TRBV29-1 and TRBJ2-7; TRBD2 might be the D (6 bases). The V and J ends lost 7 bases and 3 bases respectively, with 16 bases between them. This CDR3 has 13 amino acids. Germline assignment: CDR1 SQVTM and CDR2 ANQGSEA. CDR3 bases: TGCAGCGGTACGGGGGTGAATAACTACGAGCAGTACTTC. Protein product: CSGTGVNNYEQYF.

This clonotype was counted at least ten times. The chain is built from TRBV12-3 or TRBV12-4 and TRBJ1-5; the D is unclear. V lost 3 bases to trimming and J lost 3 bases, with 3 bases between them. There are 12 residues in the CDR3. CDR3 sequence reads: CASSFNNQPQHF. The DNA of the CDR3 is TGTGCCAGCAGTTTCAACAATCAGCCCCAGCATTTT.

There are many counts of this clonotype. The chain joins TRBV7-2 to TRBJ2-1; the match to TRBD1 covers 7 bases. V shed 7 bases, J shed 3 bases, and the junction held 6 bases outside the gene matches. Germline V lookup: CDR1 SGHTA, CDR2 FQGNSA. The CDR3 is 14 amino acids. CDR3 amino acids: CASTTRDSYNEQFF. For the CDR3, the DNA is TGTGCCAGCACAACCCGGGACAGCTACAATGAGCAGTTCTTC.

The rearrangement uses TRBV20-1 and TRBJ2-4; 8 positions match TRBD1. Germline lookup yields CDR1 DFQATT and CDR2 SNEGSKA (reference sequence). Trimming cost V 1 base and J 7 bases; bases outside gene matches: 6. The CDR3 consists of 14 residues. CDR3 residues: CSARVGTGANIQYF. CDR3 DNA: TGCAGTGCTAGAGTCGGGACAGGTGCTAACATTCAGTACTTC.

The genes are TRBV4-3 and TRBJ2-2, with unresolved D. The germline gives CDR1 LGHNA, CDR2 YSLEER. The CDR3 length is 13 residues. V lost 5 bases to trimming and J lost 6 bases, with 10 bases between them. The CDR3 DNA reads TGCGCCAGCAGCAACCCGGTCGCCGGGGAGCTGTTTTTT. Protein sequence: CASSNPVAGELFF.

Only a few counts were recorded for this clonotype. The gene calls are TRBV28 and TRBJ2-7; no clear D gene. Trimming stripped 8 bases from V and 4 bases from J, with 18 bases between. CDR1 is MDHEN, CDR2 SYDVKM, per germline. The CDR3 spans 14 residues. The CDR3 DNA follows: TGTGCCAGCCTAAGCCCTGAAATTTTGTACGAGCAGTACTTC. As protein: CASLSPEILYEQYF.

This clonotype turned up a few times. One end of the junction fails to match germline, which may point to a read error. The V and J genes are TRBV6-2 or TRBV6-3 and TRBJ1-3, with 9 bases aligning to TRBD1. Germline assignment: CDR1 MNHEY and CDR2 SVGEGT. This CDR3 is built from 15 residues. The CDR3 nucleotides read TGTGCCAGCAGTTACGGGACAGGGTCTGGAAGCACCATATATTTT. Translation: CASSYGTGSGSTIYF.

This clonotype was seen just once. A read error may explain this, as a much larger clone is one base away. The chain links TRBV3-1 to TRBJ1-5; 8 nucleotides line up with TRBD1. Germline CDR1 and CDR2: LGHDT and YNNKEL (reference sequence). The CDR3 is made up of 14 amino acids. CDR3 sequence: CAGSLGQGHQPQHF. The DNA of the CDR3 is TGTGCCGGCAGCCTAGGACAGGGACATCAGCCCCAGCATTTT.

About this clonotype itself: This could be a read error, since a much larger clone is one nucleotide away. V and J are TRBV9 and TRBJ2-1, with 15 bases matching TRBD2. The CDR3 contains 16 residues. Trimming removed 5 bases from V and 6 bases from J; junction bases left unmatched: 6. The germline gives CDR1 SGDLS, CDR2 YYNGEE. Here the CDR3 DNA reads TGTGCCAGCAGTTCCCCGGGACTAGCGGGAGGCAATGAGCAGTTCTTC. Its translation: CASSSPGLAGGNEQFF.

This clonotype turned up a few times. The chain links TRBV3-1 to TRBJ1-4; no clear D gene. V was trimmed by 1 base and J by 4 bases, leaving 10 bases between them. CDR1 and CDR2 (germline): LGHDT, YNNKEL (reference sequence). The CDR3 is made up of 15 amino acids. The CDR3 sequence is CASSQAGSLNEKLFF. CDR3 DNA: TGTGCCAGCAGCCAAGCGGGCAGTCTTAATGAAAAACTGTTTTTT.

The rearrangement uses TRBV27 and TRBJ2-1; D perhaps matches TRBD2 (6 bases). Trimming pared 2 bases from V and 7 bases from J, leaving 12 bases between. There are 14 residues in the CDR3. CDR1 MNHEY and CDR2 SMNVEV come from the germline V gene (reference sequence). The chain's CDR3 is CASSLNARGNEQFF. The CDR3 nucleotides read TGTGCCAGCAGTTTAAACGCCCGGGGGAATGAGCAGTTCTTC.

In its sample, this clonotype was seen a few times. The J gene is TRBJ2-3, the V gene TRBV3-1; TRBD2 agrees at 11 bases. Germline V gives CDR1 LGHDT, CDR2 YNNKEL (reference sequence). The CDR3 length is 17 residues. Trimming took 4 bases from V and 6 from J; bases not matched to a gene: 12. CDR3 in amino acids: CASSLDTTSGSVDTQYF. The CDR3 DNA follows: TGTGCCAGCAGCCTGGACACAACTAGCGGGAGCGTCGATACGCAGTATTTT.

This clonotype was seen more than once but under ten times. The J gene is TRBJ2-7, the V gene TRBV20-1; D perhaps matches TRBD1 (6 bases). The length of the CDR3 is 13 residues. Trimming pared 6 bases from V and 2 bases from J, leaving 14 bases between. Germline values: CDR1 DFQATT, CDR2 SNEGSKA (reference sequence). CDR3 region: CSASPGHPYEQYF. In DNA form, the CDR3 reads TGCAGTGCGTCACCGGGACACCCCTACGAGCAGTACTTC.

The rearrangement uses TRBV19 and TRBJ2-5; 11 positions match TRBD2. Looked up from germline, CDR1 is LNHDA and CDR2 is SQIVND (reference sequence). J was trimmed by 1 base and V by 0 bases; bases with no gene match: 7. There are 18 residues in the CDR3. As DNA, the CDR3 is TGTGCCAGTAGTATAGATCACGGGACTAGCGGCTTCCAAGAGACCCAGTACTTC. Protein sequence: CASSIDHGTSGFQETQYF.

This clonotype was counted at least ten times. The CDR3 sequence: CASSTGVYGYTF. CDR3 coding DNA: TGTGCCAGCAGTACAGGGGTCTATGGCTACACCTTC. V usage is TRBV7-9 and J usage is TRBJ1-2, with 7 positions matching TRBD1. Per germline, CDR1 SEHNR and CDR2 FQNEAQ (reference sequence). This CDR3 is 12 amino acids long. V trimming: 6 bases; J trimming: 4 bases; junction bases outside the gene matches: 2.

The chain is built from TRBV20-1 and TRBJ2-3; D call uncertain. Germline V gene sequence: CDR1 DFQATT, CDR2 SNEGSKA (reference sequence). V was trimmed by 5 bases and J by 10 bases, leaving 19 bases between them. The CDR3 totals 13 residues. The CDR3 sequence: CSAGSLRQGSQYF. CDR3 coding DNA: TGCAGTGCTGGATCACTTCGACAAGGGTCGCAGTATTTT.

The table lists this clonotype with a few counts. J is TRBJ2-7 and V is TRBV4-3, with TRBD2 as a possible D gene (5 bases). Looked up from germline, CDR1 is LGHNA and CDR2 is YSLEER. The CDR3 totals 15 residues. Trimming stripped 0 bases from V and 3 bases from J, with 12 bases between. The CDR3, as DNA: TGCGCCAGCAGCCAAGAAGCGGAGGCAAACTACGAGCAGTACTTC. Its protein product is CASSQEAEANYEQYF.

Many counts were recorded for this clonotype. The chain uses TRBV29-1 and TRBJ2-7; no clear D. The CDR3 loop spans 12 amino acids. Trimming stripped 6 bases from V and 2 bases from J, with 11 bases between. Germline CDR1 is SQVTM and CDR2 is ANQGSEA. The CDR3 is CSVAGRAYEQYF. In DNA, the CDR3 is TGCAGCGTCGCCGGACGGGCCTACGAGCAGTACTTC.

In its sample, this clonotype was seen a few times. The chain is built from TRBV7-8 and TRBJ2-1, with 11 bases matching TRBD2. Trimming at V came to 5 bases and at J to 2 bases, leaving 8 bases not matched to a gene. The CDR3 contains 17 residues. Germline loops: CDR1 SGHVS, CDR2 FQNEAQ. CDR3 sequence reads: CASSPYGTSGTYNEQFF. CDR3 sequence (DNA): TGTGCCAGCAGCCCCTATGGGACTAGCGGAACCTACAATGAGCAGTTCTTC.